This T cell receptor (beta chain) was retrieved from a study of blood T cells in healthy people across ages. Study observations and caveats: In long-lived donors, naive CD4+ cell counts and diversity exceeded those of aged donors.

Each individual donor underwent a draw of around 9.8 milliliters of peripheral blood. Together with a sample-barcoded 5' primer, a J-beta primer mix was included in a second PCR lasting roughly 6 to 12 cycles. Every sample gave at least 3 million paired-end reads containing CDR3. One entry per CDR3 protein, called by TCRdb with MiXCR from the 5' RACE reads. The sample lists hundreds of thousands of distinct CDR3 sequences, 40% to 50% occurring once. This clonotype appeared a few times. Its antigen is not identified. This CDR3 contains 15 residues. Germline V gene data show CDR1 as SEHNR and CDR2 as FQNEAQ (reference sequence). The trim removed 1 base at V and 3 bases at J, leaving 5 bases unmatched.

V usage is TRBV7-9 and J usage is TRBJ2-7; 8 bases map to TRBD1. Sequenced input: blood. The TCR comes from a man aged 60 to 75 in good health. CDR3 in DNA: TGTGCCAGCAGCTTAGGGACAGGGCTGTTCTACGAGCAGTACTTC. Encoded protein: CASSLGTGLFYEQYF. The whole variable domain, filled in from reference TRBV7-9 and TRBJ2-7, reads DTGVSQNPRHKITKRGQNVTFRCDPISEHNRLYWYRQTLGQGPEFLTYFQNEAQLEKSRLLSDRFSAERPKGSFSTLEIQRTEQGDSAMYLCASSLGTGLFYEQYFGPGTRLTVT.